What follows are 31 T cell receptor beta chains derived from one specimen sequenced in a study of cytotoxic CD8 clonotypes in ibrutinib-treated CLL (dated by TCRdb to the early 2020s). The library was built by means of the immunoSEQ multiplex PCR assay. TCRdb holds this immuneACCESS table with in-frame rearrangements only. Some clones are missing; in checked studies, unresolved V genes explain under half, and the rest has no known cause. This sample has over 150,000 clones in its table, and over 60% of those were observed once. The ten largest clonotypes hold around an eighth of the sample. The intended sense of this specimen's time point label: 24 months on ibrutinib. The sample consisted of PBMCs, taken after 24 months of ibrutinib treatment. All receptors come from a human donor with chronic lymphocytic leukemia.

This clone was seen only a few times. The V gene is TRBV19, the J gene TRBJ1-1; maybe TRBD1 (5 bases). The CDR3 is 16 residues long. Germline V gene data show CDR1 as LNHDA and CDR2 as SQIVND (reference sequence). V lost 7 bases to trimming and J lost 3 bases, with 21 bases between them. CDR3 protein: CASTGDRRMTYTEAFF. The DNA for the CDR3 is TGTGCCAGTACGGGGGACCGGAGGATGACTTACACTGAAGCTTTCTTT.

The rearrangement uses TRBV25-1 and TRBJ2-1, with D possibly being TRBD1 (5 bases). The CDR3 contains 15 residues. With 4 bases removed from V and 3 bases from J, the gap between germline ends came to 13 bases. Germline V gene data show CDR1 as MGHDK and CDR2 as SYGVNS. The CDR3 DNA reads as TGTGCCAGCAGTGTCTCGACAGTTCTCTACAATGAGCAGTTCTTC. Amino acids: CASSVSTVLYNEQFF.

This rearrangement joins TRBV5-4 to TRBJ1-1; D unresolved. CDR3 length equals 15 residues. Trimming took 0 bases from V and 0 from J, leaving 9 bases between them. Germline lookup yields CDR1 SGHNT and CDR2 YYREEE (reference sequence). The CDR3 is CASSLGSPMNTEAFF. The CDR3 DNA reads TGTGCCAGCAGCTTGGGATCCCCGATGAACACTGAAGCTTTCTTT.

V and J are TRBV19 and TRBJ1-4, with D possibly matching TRBD1 (5 bases). Per the germline V gene, CDR1 is LNHDA and CDR2 is SQIVND (reference sequence). This CDR3 region has 19 residues. V lost 5 bases and J lost 0, with 22 bases in between. CDR3 bases: TGTGCCAGTAGTCGCCTCGGTGGCAGGGTCTTGGCAACTAATGAAAAACTGTTTTTT. Translation gives CASSRLGGRVLATNEKLFF.

This chain links TRBV28 with TRBJ1-2; D possibly corresponds to TRBD1 (6 bases). The ends were cut back, 7 bases at V and 4 bases at J, with 16 bases in the middle. The CDR3 totals 14 residues. Germline CDR1 and CDR2: MDHEN and SYDVKM. The CDR3 DNA reads TGTGCCAGCACACGATCGGTGACAGGCTATGGCTACACCTTC. Its protein product is CASTRSVTGYGYTF.

Comment on this clone: The same CDR3 is also encoded by other DNA sequences in this sample. The chain recombines TRBV9 with TRBJ2-7, with unresolved D. The V gene's germline CDR1 is SGDLS and CDR2 YYNGEE. The V and J ends lost 3 bases and 4 bases respectively, with 8 bases between them. The CDR3 covers 12 residues. CDR3 sequence (DNA): TGTGCCAGCAGCGGCGACTCTTACGAGCAGTACTTC. It encodes CASSGDSYEQYF.

This clone was seen only once. V and J are TRBV5-4 and TRBJ2-5, with 9 bases matching TRBD2. Germline V gene lookup returns CDR1 SGHNT and CDR2 YYREEE (reference sequence). The CDR3 covers 15 residues. Trimming took 9 bases from V and 1 from J; bases not matched to a gene: 10. The CDR3 coding sequence is TGTGCCACAGGGGTGTCTAGCGGGACCCAAGAGACCCAGTACTTC. Translated, it gives CATGVSSGTQETQYF.

The chain couples TRBV2 to TRBJ2-5; 7 bases align to TRBD1. The CDR3 loop spans 14 amino acids. Germline-derived CDR1 and CDR2 are SNHLY and FYNNEI. The junction had 8 bases not matched to a gene; V was cut back by 8 bases and J by 2 bases. The chain's CDR3 is CASVRQGIQETQYF. CDR3 sequence (DNA): TGTGCCAGCGTTCGACAGGGCATACAAGAGACCCAGTACTTC.

This clone was recorded only once. The V call is TRBV4-3, the J call TRBJ2-5, with 12 bases fitting TRBD2. Germline CDR1 LGHNA, CDR2 YSLEER. The CDR3 is 16 amino acids. The trim removed 4 bases at V and 1 base at J, leaving 4 bases unmatched. For the CDR3, the DNA is TGCGCCAGCAGCCTTGGACTAGCGGGAATCCAAGAGACCCAGTACTTC. Translating gives CASSLGLAGIQETQYF.

The rearrangement joins TRBV29-1 to TRBJ2-1; D not certain. CDR3 length: 15 amino acids. V lost 7 bases and J 0 bases, leaving 16 bases between the germline ends. The germline CDR1 and CDR2 sequences are SQVTM and ANQGSEA. The CDR3 DNA is TGCAGCGCTTCTCAGACTCGGCGCTCCTACAATGAGCAGTTCTTC. Amino acid sequence: CSASQTRRSYNEQFF.

The chain links TRBV5-6 to TRBJ2-7, with a possible D match to TRBD1 (6 bases). Germline V gene lookup returns CDR1 SGHDT and CDR2 YYEEEE. With 4 bases removed from V and 2 bases from J, the gap between germline ends came to 19 bases. This CDR3 has 16 amino acids. CDR3 residues: CASSQNGQQNTYEQYF. The CDR3 DNA reads as TGTGCCAGCAGCCAAAACGGACAGCAAAATACCTACGAGCAGTACTTC.

The chain is built from TRBV6-1 and TRBJ2-5; D is possibly TRBD2 (5 bases). V shed 5 bases and J shed 1 base, with 8 bases lying between them. The CDR3 has 13 residues. Germline values: CDR1 MNHNS, CDR2 SASEGT. Written as DNA, the CDR3 is TGTGCCAGCAGTTGGAGCGGCCAAGAGACCCAGTACTTC. As protein: CASSWSGQETQYF.

V usage is TRBV10-3 and J usage is TRBJ2-1; 13 bases are a match to TRBD2. From germline, CDR1 is ENHRY and CDR2 SYGVKD. The CDR3 extends over 16 amino acids. The trim removed 6 bases at V and 6 bases at J, leaving 8 bases unmatched. The CDR3 DNA reads as TGTGCCATCAGGGACGAACTAGCGGGAGGGCCCAATGAGCAGTTCTTC. As protein: CAIRDELAGGPNEQFF.

This chain joins TRBV27 and TRBJ1-4, with D perhaps TRBD1 (5 bases). Between the trimmed V and J ends, which lost 0 bases and 8 bases, there was a span of 16 bases. The CDR3 is 16 amino acids. CDR1 and CDR2 from the germline V gene are MNHEY and SMNVEV (reference sequence). CDR3 sequence (DNA): TGTGCCAGCAGTTTATCGTTGGGGGTAGCGGTCGAAAAACTGTTTTTT. It codes for CASSLSLGVAVEKLFF.

The chain combines TRBV29-1 with TRBJ2-7; 8 bases map to TRBD2. Germline assignment: CDR1 SQVTM and CDR2 ANQGSEA. CDR3 length: 16 residues. V shed 6 bases and J 2 bases; nucleotides not matched to a gene: 15. The CDR3 bases are TGCAGCGTCGACGGGTTGGCTAGCGGGCCAACCTACGAGCAGTACTTC. This codes for CSVDGLASGPTYEQYF.

This clone has more than one count but fewer than ten. The V gene is TRBV18, the J gene TRBJ2-7; D is uncertain. Germline assignment: CDR1 KGHSH and CDR2 LQKENI. The length of the CDR3 is 11 residues. V dropped 4 bases and J dropped 3 bases, with 4 bases sitting between them. CDR3 sequence reads: CASSQDYEQYF. The CDR3 DNA reads as TGTGCCAGCTCACAGGACTACGAGCAGTACTTC.

The chain has TRBV7-9 and TRBJ1-2, with TRBD1 identical over 7 bases. The CDR3 contains 14 residues. J lost 1 base, V lost 6 bases, and 5 bases had no gene match. CDR1 SEHNR and CDR2 FQNEAQ come from the germline V gene (reference sequence). Here the CDR3 reads CASRRDSDNYGYTF. In DNA, the CDR3 is TGTGCCAGCAGACGGGACAGTGATAACTATGGCTACACCTTC.

This clone was recorded a few times. The genes are TRBV10-3 and TRBJ2-7; the D gene is possibly TRBD2 (5 bases). Trimming took off 5 bases at V and 5 bases at J, with 7 bases between the two ends. Germline CDR1 and CDR2: ENHRY and SYGVKD. There are 11 residues in the CDR3. CDR3 in amino acids: CAISPSHEQYF. The CDR3, as DNA: TGTGCCATCAGTCCTAGCCACGAGCAGTACTTC.

This clone occurred a few times. The chain joins TRBV5-4 to TRBJ1-1; TRBD1 is a possible D gene (5 bases). Trimming pared 7 bases from V and 0 bases from J, leaving 10 bases between. Germline V lookup: CDR1 SGHNT, CDR2 YYREEE (reference sequence). This CDR3 contains 13 residues. The CDR3 nucleotides read TGTGCCAGCGGATCAGGGTTGAACACTGAAGCTTTCTTT. Its protein is CASGSGLNTEAFF. Full variable domain (missing parts from reference TRBV5-4 and TRBJ1-1): ETGVTQSPTHLIKTRGQQVTLRCSSQSGHNTVSWYQQALGQGPQFIFQYYREEENGRGNFPPRFSGLQFPNYSSELNVNALELDDSALYLCASGSGLNTEAFFGQGTRLTVV.

This clone has only a few counts. The V gene is TRBV7-6, the J gene TRBJ2-3; 11 positions match TRBD1. V lost 9 bases and J lost 4; bases outside the gene matches: 6. This CDR3 has 14 residues. CDR1 is SGHVS and CDR2 is FNYEAQ in the germline V gene. The chain's CDR3 is CASGQGAFSDTQYF. The CDR3 DNA is TGTGCCAGTGGACAGGGGGCGTTCTCAGATACGCAGTATTTT.

The chain combines TRBV6-5 with TRBJ1-2; D remains unclear. The CDR3 is made up of 14 amino acids. The germline V gene encodes CDR1 MNHEY and CDR2 SVGAGI. V was pared by 7 bases and J by 2 bases, with 14 bases between. This CDR3 is CASTNSRANYGYTF. The DNA of the CDR3 is TGTGCCAGCACTAACAGCAGAGCGAACTATGGCTACACCTTC.

The chain employs TRBV5-6 and TRBJ2-5; 7 bases are a match to TRBD2. The CDR3 loop spans 13 amino acids. Germline V gene sequence: CDR1 SGHDT, CDR2 YYEEEE. J lost 5 bases, V lost 4 bases, and 5 bases had no gene match. The CDR3 sequence is CASSLTSAETQYF. The CDR3 nucleotides read TGTGCCAGCAGCCTCACTAGCGCGGAGACCCAGTACTTC.

V and J are TRBV18 and TRBJ1-2; weak D call: TRBD1 (5 bases). Trimming shortened V by 3 bases and J by 4 bases, and 18 bases separated the two germline ends. Germline CDR1 reads KGHSH; CDR2 reads LQKENI. This CDR3 contains 16 residues. The CDR3 loop is CASSPGSGKDGYGYTF. CDR3 DNA sequence: TGTGCCAGCTCACCTGGGTCAGGGAAAGATGGCTATGGCTACACCTTC.

This chain joins TRBV30 and TRBJ2-7, with D unresolved. V was clipped by 5 bases and J by 5 bases, with 16 bases between them. The germline gives CDR1 GTSNPN, CDR2 SVGIG (reference sequence). The CDR3 runs 13 residues. The CDR3: CAWASLGYNEQYF. The CDR3, as DNA: TGTGCCTGGGCGAGCTTAGGGTACAACGAGCAGTACTTC.

V is TRBV2 and J is TRBJ1-1; D may be TRBD1 (5 bases). Germline CDR1 reads SNHLY; CDR2 reads FYNNEI. V shed 5 bases and J shed 10 bases, with 20 bases lying between them. The CDR3 has 14 amino acids. The CDR3 DNA is TGTGCCAGCAGTACACAAATTCCCGGGACCGCAGCTTTCTTT. This encodes CASSTQIPGTAAFF.

The chain couples TRBV7-3 to TRBJ2-1; possibly TRBD2 for D (6 bases). Trimming took 5 bases from V and 9 from J, leaving 11 bases between them. Germline assignment: CDR1 SGHTA and CDR2 FQGTGA. This CDR3 contains 12 residues. CDR3 sequence: CASSGGLSEQFF. CDR3 DNA sequence: TGTGCCAGCAGCGGGGGACTTTCTGAGCAGTTCTTC. The complete variable domain, with remaining parts taken from reference TRBV7-3 and TRBJ2-1, reads GAGVSQTPSNKVTEKGKYVELRCDPISGHTALYWYRQSLGQGPEFLIYFQGTGAADDSGLPNDRFFAVRPEGSVSTLKIQRTERGDSAVYLCASSGGLSEQFFGPGTRLTVL.

V usage is TRBV12-5 and J usage is TRBJ2-7; TRBD1 is a possible D gene (6 bases). CDR1 and CDR2 (germline): LGHNT, FRNRAP. The V end was cut by 2 bases, the J end by 3 bases, with 14 bases between. The CDR3 runs to 15 residues. In DNA, the CDR3 is TGTGCTAGTGGTTTGATTCAGGGGCTCAACTACGAGCAGTACTTC. As protein: CASGLIQGLNYEQYF.

The chain uses TRBV6-1 and TRBJ2-1; 9 positions agree with TRBD1. The J segment lost 9 bases and the V segment lost 8 bases, leaving 14 bases of the junction unmatched. CDR1 and CDR2 from the germline V gene are MNHNS and SASEGT. The CDR3 has 15 residues. Here the CDR3 DNA reads TGTGCCAGCTCAAAAGCGGGACAGGGTCTCGGTGAGCAGTTCTTC. Translation: CASSKAGQGLGEQFF.

The chain uses TRBV9 and TRBJ2-5; unclear D gene. Germline values: CDR1 SGDLS, CDR2 YYNGEE. V shed 0 bases and J shed 5 bases, with 14 bases lying between them. The CDR3 length is 15 residues. Written as DNA, the CDR3 is TGTGCCAGCAGCGTAGAGAGTTACCAGACGGAGACCCAGTACTTC. It encodes CASSVESYQTETQYF. Based on the CDR3 plus reference TRBV9 and TRBJ2-5, the full variable domain is DSGVTQTPKHLITATGQRVTLRCSPRSGDLSVYWYQQSLDQGLQFLIQYYNGEERAKGNILERFSAQQFPDLHSELNLSSLELGDSALYFCASSVESYQTETQYFGPGTRLLVL.

This clone was found once. The chain has TRBV15 and TRBJ1-4; no clear D gene. The CDR3 extends over 12 amino acids. V was clipped by 6 bases and J by 8 bases, with 10 bases between them. Germline loops: CDR1 LNHNV, CDR2 YYDKDF (reference sequence). The CDR3: CATRKNGEKLFF. DNA for the CDR3: TGTGCCACCAGGAAAAATGGGGAAAAACTGTTTTTT. Based on the CDR3 plus reference TRBV15 and TRBJ1-4, the full variable domain is DAMVIQNPRYQVTQFGKPVTLSCSQTLNHNVMYWYQQKSSQAPKLLFHYYDKDFNNEADTPDNFQSRRPNTSFCFLDIRSPGLGDTAMYLCATRKNGEKLFFGSGTQLSVL.

The chain uses TRBV7-6 and TRBJ2-7, with 13 bases lining up with TRBD2. CDR1 SGHVS and CDR2 FNYEAQ come from the germline V gene. The V segment lost 4 bases and the J segment 6 bases; nucleotides outside the gene matches: 3. This CDR3 is built from 14 residues. The CDR3 here is CASSWTSGGVEQYF. The CDR3 DNA follows: TGTGCCAGCAGCTGGACTAGCGGGGGCGTCGAGCAGTACTTC.